One T cell receptor beta chain is described in this entry. The length of the CDR3 is 13 residues. V shed 10 bases and J shed 2 bases, with 13 bases lying between them. Germline CDR1 is MNHEY and CDR2 is SVGAGI. This sample was taken from a study of neoadjuvant anti-PD-1 for oral cavity cancer. Libraries were prepared by immunoSEQ multiplex PCR; TCRdb keeps only in-frame clonotypes and omits some of them. Of around 60,000 clones listed, roughly 80% are singletons. This TCR was sampled from a person aged 35-79 years with oral cavity squamous cell carcinoma. The gene calls are TRBV6-5 and TRBJ2-3; D might be TRBD2 (6 bases). The sequenced sample was PBMCs, obtained before nivolumab (anti-PD-1) treatment. The CDR3 region has the DNA TGTGCCACCAGGGACTCTTCCACAGATACGCAGTATTTT. Its translation is CATRDSSTDTQYF.